The T cell receptor beta chain described here comes from a study of shared clonotypes between healthy human individuals. With 2 bases clipped from V and 6 bases from J, the junction kept 4 bases outside the gene matches. The CDR3 length is 15 residues. Germline V gene lookup returns CDR1 MDHEN and CDR2 SYDVKM. Data came from immunoSEQ multiplex PCR; TCRdb stores just in-frame clones and leaves some out. The data show about 650,000 clones, over 95% seen once. CD45RO-negative CD8 cells positively selected for CCR7 made up the naive population, which excluded terminally differentiated effector memory CD45RA+ cells. Turning to this clone: Its specificity is unknown.

Study-wide results and caveats: Among non-shared clonotypes, generation probabilities were lower than among those shared by all four donors.

Sequencing was performed on naive CD8+ T cells sorted from blood. The chain recombines TRBV28 with TRBJ2-4; the match to TRBD2 covers 10 bases. The receptor's source is a woman under 40 in good health. The CDR3 here is CASSLLAGVVNIQYF. DNA of the CDR3: TGTGCCAGCAGTTTACTAGCGGGAGTGGTAAACATTCAGTACTTC.